Listed here is a single T cell receptor (beta chain). The antigen is undetermined. The investigators reverse transcribed all of the isolated RNA, so they sequenced expressed TCRB transcripts. Assay used: immunoSEQ multiplex PCR; TCRdb lists only in-frame clones, some missing. This sample has 400,000 to 600,000 clones, with 30% found just once. The CDR3 is 14 residues long. V lost 3 bases, J lost 5 bases, and 1 base stayed unmatched. Germline V lookup: CDR1 MGHRA, CDR2 YSYEKL. The data were taken from a study of beta chain features in type 1 diabetes. Across the whole study: The patients were much like the healthy donors in age, gender and cell yields.

General observations from the study: For patients, the naive, central memory and Treg TCRB repertoires appeared more alike than for healthy donors. Cells expressing TCR highly could be over-represented by cDNA sequencing.

V usage is TRBV4-1 and J usage is TRBJ1-5; TRBD1 agrees at 10 bases. This TCR came from a young man in good health. The material sequenced was naive CD4+ T cells from blood. The CDR3 here is CASSQGQGYQPQHF. DNA of the CDR3: TGCGCCAGCAGCCAGGGACAGGGGTATCAGCCCCAGCATTTT.